The 24 T cell receptor beta chains in this list originate from one sample, sequenced in a study of T cell responses to AZD1222 COVID-19 vaccine. Assay: immunoSEQ multiplex PCR; the TCRdb copy retains only in-frame clones and omits some. Among roughly 100,000 clones listed, 88% were seen once. The material sequenced was peripheral blood, taken 28 days after the second AZD1222 dose. The receptors were sampled from an adult who received the AZD1222 COVID-19 vaccine.

The chain joins TRBV10-3 to TRBJ1-1; 10 nucleotides line up with TRBD1. V trimming: 5 bases; J trimming: 0 bases; junction bases outside the gene matches: 6. CDR3 length: 16 residues. The germline V gene has CDR1 ENHRY and CDR2 SYGVKD. The CDR3 protein is CAISKTGQGMNTEAFF. The CDR3 DNA is TGTGCCATCAGTAAAACGGGACAGGGGATGAACACTGAAGCTTTCTTT.

The chain carries TRBV5-5 and TRBJ1-2; 7 positions agree with TRBD1. The CDR3 covers 15 residues. Germline assignment: CDR1 SGHKS and CDR2 YYEKEE (reference sequence). The V and J ends lost 3 bases and 7 bases, in that order; junction bases with no gene match: 12. In DNA form, the CDR3 reads TGTGCCAGCAGCTCTACGCAGGGGGAAAGGGGTGGCTACACCTTC. Amino acids: CASSSTQGERGGYTF.

This chain joins TRBV12-5 and TRBJ1-1, with D uncertain. V was trimmed by 1 base and J by 10 bases, leaving 13 bases between them. The germline V gene encodes CDR1 LGHNT and CDR2 FRNRAP. The CDR3 is 13 residues long. The CDR3 DNA is TGTGCTAGTGGTTTGGCAACCGGGTCAGTAGCTTTCTTT. This gives the protein CASGLATGSVAFF.

This clone was found a few times. V and J are TRBV27 and TRBJ2-7, with TRBD2 as a possible D gene (5 bases). The germline CDR1 and CDR2 sequences are MNHEY and SMNVEV (reference sequence). This CDR3 spans 15 amino acids. V gave up 0 bases and J gave up 3 bases, with 12 bases separating them. CDR3 residues: CASSLSFIGLYEQYF. In DNA form, the CDR3 reads TGTGCCAGCAGTTTATCGTTTATTGGACTCTACGAGCAGTACTTC.

This clone was seen many times. V and J are TRBV14 and TRBJ1-1, with D maybe TRBD1 (6 bases). The CDR3 sequence is 15 residues long. Germline values: CDR1 SGHDN, CDR2 FVKESK. Trimming took off 4 bases at V and 3 bases at J, with 15 bases between the two ends. Written as DNA, the CDR3 is TGTGCCAGCAGCCTAAATGGGGGGCGGCACACTGAAGCTTTCTTT. Its translation is CASSLNGGRHTEAFF.

J is TRBJ2-5 and V is TRBV19, with 11 positions matching TRBD1. Germline assignment: CDR1 LNHDA and CDR2 SQIVND (reference sequence). This CDR3 contains 17 residues. Trimming took 6 bases from V and 4 from J; bases not matched to a gene: 13. The CDR3, as DNA: TGTGCCAGTAGGACCGGGACAGGGGGTGCGGGTGGAGAGACCCAGTACTTC. It codes for CASRTGTGGAGGETQYF.

V is TRBV30 and J is TRBJ1-2; D gene unclear. Trimming stripped 2 bases from V and 6 bases from J, with 13 bases between. CDR3 length: 13 amino acids. In germline, CDR1 is GTSNPN, CDR2 SVGIG (reference sequence). For the CDR3, the DNA is TGTGCCTGGAGTTTGCTAGCCCGGAATGGCTACACCTTC. It encodes CAWSLLARNGYTF.

The gene calls are TRBV9 and TRBJ2-7, with D possibly matching TRBD1 (6 bases). The CDR3 is made up of 15 amino acids. V shed 4 bases and J shed 4 bases, with 18 bases lying between them. Germline V gene sequence: CDR1 SGDLS, CDR2 YYNGEE. CDR3 sequence (DNA): TGTGCCAGCAGCCCCCGCCCCGGGACAAGTTACGAGCAGTACTTC. Translation gives CASSPRPGTSYEQYF.

The J gene is TRBJ2-4, the V gene TRBV10-3, with D perhaps TRBD1 or TRBD2 (5 bases each). V lost 3 bases and J lost 3, with 12 bases in between. This CDR3 has 15 residues. Germline CDR1 reads ENHRY; CDR2 reads SYGVKD. The DNA for the CDR3 is TGTGCCATCAGTGAAAACGGGGCAGGCAAAAACATTCAGTACTTC. Translating gives CAISENGAGKNIQYF.

This chain links TRBV6-1 with TRBJ2-5; TRBD1 matches 8 bases. CDR1 MNHNS and CDR2 SASEGT come from the germline V gene. There are 14 residues in the CDR3. The V segment lost 2 bases and the J segment 3 bases; nucleotides outside the gene matches: 2. In DNA form, the CDR3 reads TGTGCCAGCAGTGAAATACAGGGGGAAGAGACCCAGTACTTC. Protein product: CASSEIQGEETQYF.

V gene TRBV11-2 combines with J gene TRBJ1-1; unclear D gene. The germline V gene has CDR1 SGHAT and CDR2 FQNNGV. The CDR3 covers 14 residues. V lost 1 base, J lost 1 base, and 7 bases lay in between. CDR3 sequence: CASSLASGNTEAFF. The CDR3 bases are TGTGCCAGCAGCTTAGCATCCGGGAACACTGAAGCTTTCTTT.

The J gene is TRBJ1-2, the V gene TRBV7-9; 9 bases map to TRBD1. V gave up 4 bases and J gave up 8 bases; unmatched junction bases: 8. Germline V gene sequence: CDR1 SEHNR, CDR2 FQNEAQ (reference sequence). The length of the CDR3 is 14 residues. DNA of the CDR3: TGTGCCAGCAGCTCCTTGGACAGGGGAGGCGGCTACACCTTC. This codes for CASSSLDRGGGYTF. The whole variable domain, remainder taken from reference TRBV7-9 and TRBJ1-2, is DTGVSQNPRHKITKRGQNVTFRCDPISEHNRLYWYRQTLGQGPEFLTYFQNEAQLEKSRLLSDRFSAERPKGSFSTLEIQRTEQGDSAMYLCASSSLDRGGGYTFGSGTRLTVV.

This chain links TRBV2 with TRBJ2-3; D perhaps matches TRBD1 (5 bases). The germline gives CDR1 SNHLY, CDR2 FYNNEI. The length of the CDR3 is 13 residues. V was trimmed by 4 bases and J by 4 bases, leaving 9 bases between them. CDR3 sequence: CASSVAGPDTQYF. CDR3 coding DNA: TGTGCCAGCAGTGTGGCAGGGCCAGATACGCAGTATTTT.

The CDR3 nucleotides are TGTGCCAGCAGATACCGGGGGGAGCTGTTTTTT. Translated: CASRYRGELFF. The chain joins TRBV6-5 to TRBJ2-2, with D hard to call. The germline V gene has CDR1 MNHEY and CDR2 SVGAGI. This CDR3 has 11 amino acids. The V and J ends lost 6 bases and 8 bases respectively, with 7 bases between them.

This sequence joins TRBV20-1 and TRBJ1-4; D not certain. The germline V and J ends were trimmed by 0 bases and 4 bases, with 0 bases remaining between them. Germline V gene data show CDR1 as DFQATT and CDR2 as SNEGSKA (reference sequence). The CDR3 spans 11 residues. The CDR3 spells CSARDNEKLFF. CDR3 DNA: TGCAGTGCTAGAGATAATGAAAAACTGTTTTTT.

V gene TRBV6-5 combines with J gene TRBJ2-7; 7 nucleotides agree with TRBD1. This CDR3 is 14 amino acids long. From germline, CDR1 is MNHEY and CDR2 SVGAGI. V was pared by 5 bases and J by 1 base, with 5 bases of the junction left unmatched. In nucleotides, the CDR3 is TGTGCCAGCAGTAGACAGGGCCGGTCCTACGAGCAGTACTTC. Translation gives CASSRQGRSYEQYF.

This rearrangement joins TRBV6-5 to TRBJ1-2; D might be TRBD1 (5 bases). Germline V gene lookup returns CDR1 MNHEY and CDR2 SVGAGI. This CDR3 region has 13 residues. The V and J ends lost 5 bases and 6 bases respectively, with 13 bases between them. The chain's CDR3 is CASSPGRTNGYTF. DNA for the CDR3: TGTGCCAGCAGTCCGGGACGTACGAATGGCTACACCTTC.

The V and J genes are TRBV7-6 and TRBJ2-7, with 13 bases lining up with TRBD2. Trimming removed 4 bases from V and 6 bases from J; junction bases left unmatched: 9. The CDR3 consists of 16 residues. Germline V lookup: CDR1 SGHVS, CDR2 FNYEAQ. The CDR3 loop is CASSWGTSGATSEQYF. CDR3 bases: TGTGCCAGCAGCTGGGGGACTAGCGGGGCTACATCCGAGCAGTACTTC.

V gene TRBV28 combines with J gene TRBJ2-3; D call uncertain. The CDR3 is made up of 14 amino acids. Trimming removed 3 bases from V and 2 bases from J, with 9 bases in between. CDR1 is MDHEN and CDR2 is SYDVKM in the germline V gene. In DNA form, the CDR3 reads TGTGCCAGCAGTTTTGGCTCCACCACAGATACGCAGTATTTT. Encoded protein: CASSFGSTTDTQYF.

The chain joins TRBV10-3 to TRBJ2-1, with TRBD1 matching over 9 bases. V was pared by 6 bases and J by 7 bases, with 4 bases of the junction left unmatched. The CDR3 covers 13 residues. Germline assignment: CDR1 ENHRY and CDR2 SYGVKD. The chain's CDR3 is CAIRGTGRNEQFF. CDR3 nucleotide sequence: TGTGCCATCAGGGGGACAGGGAGGAATGAGCAGTTCTTC.

As to this clone: Other DNA sequences of this sample code for an identical CDR3. CDR3 protein: CASSVGRSSGNTIYF. CDR3 coding DNA: TGTGCCAGCAGCGTAGGCAGGAGCTCTGGAAACACCATATATTTT. This sequence joins TRBV9 and TRBJ1-3; D not resolved. Per germline, CDR1 SGDLS and CDR2 YYNGEE. The CDR3 length is 15 residues. V lost 0 bases and J lost 0, with 7 bases in between.

The V call is TRBV28, the J call TRBJ1-5; D unresolved. The CDR3 spans 14 residues. Germline V lookup: CDR1 MDHEN, CDR2 SYDVKM. V lost 2 bases, J lost 6 bases, and 11 bases lay in between. Here the CDR3 reads CASSLPPWSQPQHF. The CDR3 nucleotides read TGTGCCAGCAGTTTACCCCCTTGGAGTCAGCCCCAGCATTTT. Full variable domain (remainder filled in from reference TRBV28 and TRBJ1-5): DVKVTQSSRYLVKRTGEKVFLECVQDMDHENMFWYRQDPGLGLRLIYFSYDVKMKEKGDIPEGYSVSREKKERFSLILESASTNQTSMYLCASSLPPWSQPQHFGDGTRLSIL.

In the case of this clone: One end of the junction does not line up with germline, which may come from a read error. This chain links TRBV19 with TRBJ2-3, with 10 bases aligning to TRBD2. There are 16 residues in the CDR3. Germline V CDR1 and CDR2: LNHDA, SQIVND (reference sequence). CDR3 nucleotide sequence: TGTGCCAGTAGTATAGTAAGGACTAGCGGCACAAATACGCAGTATTTT. It yields the protein CASSIVRTSGTNTQYF.

The table lists this clone with a few counts. In DNA, the CDR3 is TGTGCCAGCTCATCCCTAGCGGGAGAAATCGACGAGCAGTACTTC. It codes for CASSSLAGEIDEQYF. V and J are TRBV18 and TRBJ2-7; 10 bases are a match to TRBD2. V lost 5 bases to trimming and J lost 5 bases; unmatched junction nucleotides: 9. The CDR3 sequence is 15 residues long. From germline, CDR1 is KGHSH and CDR2 LQKENI.